The T cell receptor (beta chain) under discussion was sequenced for a study of PD-1 blockade in mismatch repair-deficient tumors. About the research overall: Enrolled about 2012-2017, patients had progressing, pretreated mismatch repair-deficient cancers of 12 to 13 types.

Notes on this clone: Its specificity is not known.

All patients were mismatch repair deficient, assessed by either PCR or immunohistochemistry. The TCR-sequenced patients were a few responders to pembrolizumab. TCRdb's copy holds only in-frame clones and misses some; the assay was immunoSEQ multiplex PCR. The sample includes about 23,000 clones, approximately 83% seen only once; the top ten take 20% to 25%. General study points: Rapid post-treatment expansion, then contraction, generally preceding radiologic response, marked tumor-resident clones.

The CDR3 totals 14 residues. V trimming: 0 bases; J trimming: 14 bases; junction bases outside the gene matches: 14. Germline V gene lookup returns CDR1 GTSNPN and CDR2 SVGIG (reference sequence). The sequence came from an adult with mismatch repair-deficient cancer. This chain links TRBV30 with TRBJ2-3, with 7 bases that match TRBD2. Sequences were derived from peripheral blood, sampled 12 weeks after starting pembrolizumab. The chain's CDR3 is CAWSVRWGRASPYF. The CDR3 DNA follows: TGTGCCTGGAGTGTACGTTGGGGGAGGGCCTCTCCGTATTTT.